The present entry profiles one TCR beta chain with its context. The antigen is not known. This record belongs to a study of PD-1 blockade in classical Hodgkin lymphoma. Looking at the study overall: Every 2 weeks, patients got 3 mg/kg intravenous nivolumab. The study, taken as a whole, reports: At baseline, newly diagnosed patients reportedly showed less TCR diversity than healthy donors. Any patient who commenced nivolumab under 1 year after ASCT was excluded.

The time point: cycle 4 day 1 (C4D1), after about 6 weeks of nivolumab. Relapses following autologous stem cell transplantation were seen in all patients, with brentuximab vedotin exposure varying. Deletions cut 4 bases from V and 2 bases from J, with 6 bases between. CDR1 is MNHEY, CDR2 SVGAGI, per germline. This CDR3 has 12 residues. The assay was immunoSEQ multiplex PCR, and TCRdb's table has in-frame clones only and misses some. This table has about 93,000 clones, about 77% appearing once. The source was peripheral blood mononuclear cells (PBMCs), collected before the fourth cycle of nivolumab. The source of this sequence is a human donor with classical Hodgkin lymphoma. The J gene is TRBJ2-7, the V gene TRBV6-5, with no clear D. In nucleotides, the CDR3 is TGTGCCAGCAGTTCACGAACCTACGAGCAGTACTTC. Translated: CASSSRTYEQYF.